A selection of T cell receptor beta chains follows, all from one sample in a study of blood T cell repertoires in COVID-19. Only in-frame clones appear in the TCRdb table, and some are missing; sequencing was by immunoSEQ multiplex PCR. Of approximately 300,000 clones listed, 70% to 90% are singletons. Sequences were obtained from peripheral blood. The source is a woman aged 50 to 60 with active or convalescent COVID-19. The CDR3 runs from the conserved cysteine through the conserved F or W. The D gene is left open where the match is weak. Expanded clones get a size class; other rows say once, few or many, or leave the size out.

CDR3nt: TGTGCCAGCAGCTCACCGGGACTAGCCAATGAGCAGTTCTTC; CDR3aa: CASSSPGLANEQFF; j_gene: TRBJ2-1; abundance: -; v_gene: TRBV9; d_gene: TRBD2
CDR3nt: TGTGCCAGCAGCGGGGACAGAACTGGAAACACCATATATTTT; CDR3aa: CASSGDRTGNTIYF; j_gene: TRBJ1-3; abundance: -; v_gene: TRBV5-4; d_gene: TRBD1
CDR3nt: TGTGCCAGCAACACACTCGGGACAGCTGACGTGACCCAGTACTTC; CDR3aa: CASNTLGTADVTQYF; j_gene: TRBJ2-5; abundance: -; v_gene: TRBV6-4; d_gene: TRBD1
CDR3nt: TGTGCCAGCAGCCCGGAGGAAGCGGGAGTAGGTAATGAGCAGTTCTTC; CDR3aa: CASSPEEAGVGNEQFF; j_gene: TRBJ2-1; abundance: -; v_gene: TRBV6-7; d_gene: TRBD2
CDR3nt: TGTGCCAGCAGTTACGGGCAGGGGGCTTACGAGCAGTACTTC; CDR3aa: CASSYGQGAYEQYF; j_gene: TRBJ2-7; abundance: once; v_gene: TRBV6-5; d_gene: TRBD1
CDR3nt: TGTGCCAGCAGCCCATTCAGGGGCGAGCAGCCCCAGCATTTT; CDR3aa: CASSPFRGEQPQHF; j_gene: TRBJ1-5; abundance: -; v_gene: TRBV7-6; d_gene: -
CDR3nt: TGTGCCAGCAGTGAATACCGGGGACTCCTAGAGAATCTCTATGGCTACACCTTC; CDR3aa: CASSEYRGLLENLYGYTF; j_gene: TRBJ1-2; abundance: few; v_gene: TRBV2; d_gene: -
CDR3nt: TGTGCCAGCAGCTCAGGAAGGAACACTGAAGCTTTCTTT; CDR3aa: CASSSGRNTEAFF; j_gene: TRBJ1-1; abundance: -; v_gene: TRBV7-3; d_gene: -
CDR3nt: TGTGCCAGCAGCTTAGACCAGCGGAACACCGGGGAGCTGTTTTTT; CDR3aa: CASSLDQRNTGELFF; j_gene: TRBJ2-2; abundance: -; v_gene: TRBV11-3; d_gene: -
CDR3nt: TGCGCCAGCAGCCAAGATCGACAGGGAAGTCAGCCCCAGCATTTT; CDR3aa: CASSQDRQGSQPQHF; j_gene: TRBJ1-5; abundance: -; v_gene: TRBV4-1; d_gene: TRBD1
CDR3nt: TGTGCCATCAGTGAGTCCCCAGGGGCGCGGGCGATGGACGAGCAGTACTTC; CDR3aa: CAISESPGARAMDEQYF; j_gene: TRBJ2-7; abundance: once; v_gene: TRBV10-3; d_gene: -
CDR3nt: TGCGCCAGCAGTGAGTCTCCACAGGGGAGGATTAACTATGGCTACACCTTC; CDR3aa: CASSESPQGRINYGYTF; j_gene: TRBJ1-2; abundance: -; v_gene: TRBV10-2; d_gene: TRBD1
CDR3nt: TGTGCCAGCAGCCAAGGACAGGGATTGGAGACCCAGTACTTC; CDR3aa: CASSQGQGLETQYF; j_gene: TRBJ2-5; abundance: -; v_gene: TRBV7-9; d_gene: TRBD1